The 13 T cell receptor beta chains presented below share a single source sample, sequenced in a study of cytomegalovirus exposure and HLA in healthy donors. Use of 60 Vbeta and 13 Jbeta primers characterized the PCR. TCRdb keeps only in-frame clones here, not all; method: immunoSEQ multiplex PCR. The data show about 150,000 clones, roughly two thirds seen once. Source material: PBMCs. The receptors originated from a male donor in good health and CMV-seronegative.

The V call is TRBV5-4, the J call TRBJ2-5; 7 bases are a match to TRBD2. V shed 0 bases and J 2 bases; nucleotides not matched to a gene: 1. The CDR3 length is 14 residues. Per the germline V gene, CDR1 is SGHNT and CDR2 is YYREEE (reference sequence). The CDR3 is CASSLAGLQETQYF. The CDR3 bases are TGTGCCAGCAGCTTGGCGGGACTACAAGAGACCCAGTACTTC.

CDR3 nucleotide sequence: TGTGCCAGCAGCTTCGGGACTAGCACAGATACGCAGTATTTT. Its translation: CASSFGTSTDTQYF. The chain links TRBV6-5 to TRBJ2-3; a possible D gene is TRBD2 (6 bases). Germline CDR1 MNHEY, CDR2 SVGAGI. The CDR3 loop spans 14 amino acids. The V end lost 6 bases, the J end lost 0 bases, and 10 bases lay between the germline ends.

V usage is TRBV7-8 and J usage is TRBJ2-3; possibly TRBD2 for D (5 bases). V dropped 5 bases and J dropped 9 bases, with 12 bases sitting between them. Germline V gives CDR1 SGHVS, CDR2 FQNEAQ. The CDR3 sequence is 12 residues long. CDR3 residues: CASSPSEGTQYF. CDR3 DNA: TGTGCCAGCAGCCCGTCCGAGGGAACGCAGTATTTT.

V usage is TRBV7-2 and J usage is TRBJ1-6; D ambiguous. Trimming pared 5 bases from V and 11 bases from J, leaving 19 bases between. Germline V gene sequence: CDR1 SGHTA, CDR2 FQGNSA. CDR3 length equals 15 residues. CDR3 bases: TGTGCCAGCAGCCTGCGGGCGGTTTCGTCTCCACCCCTCCACTTT. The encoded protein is CASSLRAVSSPPLHF.

Here the CDR3 reads CASSLERQNNSPLHF. DNA of the CDR3: TGTGCCAGCAGCTTGGAACGACAGAATAATTCACCCCTCCACTTT. This chain connects TRBV5-4 to TRBJ1-6; possible D gene TRBD1, 5 bases. CDR1 is SGHNT and CDR2 is YYREEE in the germline V gene (reference sequence). Deletions cut 0 bases from V and 5 bases from J, with 9 bases between. This CDR3 is 15 amino acids long.

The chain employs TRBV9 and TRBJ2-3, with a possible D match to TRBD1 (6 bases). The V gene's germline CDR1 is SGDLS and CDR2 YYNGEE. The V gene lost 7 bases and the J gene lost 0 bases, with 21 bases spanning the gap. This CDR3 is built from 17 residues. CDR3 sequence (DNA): TGTGCCAGCCGCCTCTGGGGGCGGATCACTAGCACAGATACGCAGTATTTT. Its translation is CASRLWGRITSTDTQYF.

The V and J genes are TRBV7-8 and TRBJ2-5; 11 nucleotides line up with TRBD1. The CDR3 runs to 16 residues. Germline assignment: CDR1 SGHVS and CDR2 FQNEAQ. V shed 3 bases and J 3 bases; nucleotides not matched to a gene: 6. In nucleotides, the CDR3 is TGTGCCAGCAGCTTTCTGAGGACAGGGGGCGAAGAGACCCAGTACTTC. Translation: CASSFLRTGGEETQYF.

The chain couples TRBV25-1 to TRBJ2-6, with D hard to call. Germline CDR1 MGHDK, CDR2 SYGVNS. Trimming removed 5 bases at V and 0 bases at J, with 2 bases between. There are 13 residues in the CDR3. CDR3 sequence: CASSLSGANVLTF. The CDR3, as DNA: TGTGCCAGCAGTCTCTCTGGGGCCAACGTCCTGACTTTC.

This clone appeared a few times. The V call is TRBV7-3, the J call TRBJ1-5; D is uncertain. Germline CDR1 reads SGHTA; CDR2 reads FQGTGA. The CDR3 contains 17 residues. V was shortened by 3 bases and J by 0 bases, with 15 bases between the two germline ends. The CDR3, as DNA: TGTGCCAGCAGCTTCGAACAGTCCTCTTATAGCAATCAGCCCCAGCATTTT. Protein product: CASSFEQSSYSNQPQHF. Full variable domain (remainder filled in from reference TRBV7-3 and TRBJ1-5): GAGVSQTPSNKVTEKGKYVELRCDPISGHTALYWYRQSLGQGPEFLIYFQGTGAADDSGLPNDRFFAVRPEGSVSTLKIQRTERGDSAVYLCASSFEQSSYSNQPQHFGDGTRLSIL.

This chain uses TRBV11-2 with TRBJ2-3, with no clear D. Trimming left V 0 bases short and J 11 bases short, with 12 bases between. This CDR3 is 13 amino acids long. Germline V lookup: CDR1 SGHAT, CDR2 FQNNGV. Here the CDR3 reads CASSLDIPTRQYF. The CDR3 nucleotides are TGTGCCAGCAGCTTAGATATCCCCACGAGGCAGTATTTT.

Here the CDR3 DNA reads TGCGCCAGCAGCTTGGCCGAGACAGCTGATTCTAGCACAGATACGCAGTATTTT. As protein: CASSLAETADSSTDTQYF. The chain uses TRBV5-1 and TRBJ2-3, with D possibly being TRBD1 (5 bases). Trimming cost V 0 bases and J 0 bases, with 17 bases left between them. In germline, CDR1 is SGHRS, CDR2 YFSETQ. This CDR3 has 18 amino acids.

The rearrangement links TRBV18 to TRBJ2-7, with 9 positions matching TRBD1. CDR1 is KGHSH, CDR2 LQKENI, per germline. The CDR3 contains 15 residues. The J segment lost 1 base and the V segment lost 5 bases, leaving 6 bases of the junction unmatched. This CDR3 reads CASSEGQGLSYEQYF. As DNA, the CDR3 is TGTGCCAGCTCAGAGGGACAGGGACTTTCCTACGAGCAGTACTTC.

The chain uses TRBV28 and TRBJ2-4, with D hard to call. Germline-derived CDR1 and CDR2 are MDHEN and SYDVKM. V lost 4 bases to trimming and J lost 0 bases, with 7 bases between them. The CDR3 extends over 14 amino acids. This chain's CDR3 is CASSSILAKNIQYF. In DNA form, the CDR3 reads TGTGCCAGCAGTTCTATACTAGCCAAAAACATTCAGTACTTC.